Described below is a single T cell receptor (beta chain) sequence and its context. Its antigen is as yet unknown. V shed 5 bases and J 6 bases; nucleotides not matched to a gene: 3. The CDR3 consists of 13 residues. CDR1 and CDR2 from the germline V gene are MGHDK and SYGVNS. The data were obtained in a study of response to subunit inactivated influenza vaccine. General study results and limits: After each seasonal influenza vaccination, few new T cells are recruited, the authors suggested.

MiXCR, run by TCRdb on the RT-PCR reads, gives a single entry per CDR3 protein. Of 650,000 to 800,000 distinct CDR3 sequences in the sample, around a sixth were seen once. The receptor was isolated from a man in his forties or fifties who received an inactivated influenza vaccine. The rearrangement links TRBV25-1 to TRBJ2-1, with TRBD2 identical over 8 bases. This sample comprised PBMCs from blood, obtained 5 days after vaccination. The CDR3 protein is CASSPSGSNEQFF. Here the CDR3 DNA reads TGTGCCAGCAGTCCCAGCGGGAGCAATGAGCAGTTCTTC.